The 18 T cell receptor beta chains presented below share a single source sample, sequenced in a study of neurological immune-mediated disorders. TCRdb re-derived calls from the 5' RACE reads in MiXCR, one entry per CDR3 protein. The top ten clones hold less than 2% of a sample with about 58,000 distinct CDR3 sequences, approximately 3.9% of them seen once. The sequenced sample consisted of PBMCs. The receptors were gathered from a man under 40 with multiple sclerosis.

This clonotype was recorded at least ten times. CDR3 sequence reads: CASRLTRRAGELFF. DNA for the CDR3: TGTGCCAGCAGGTTGACTAGAAGAGCCGGGGAGCTGTTTTTT. The J gene is TRBJ2-2, the V gene TRBV12-3 or TRBV12-4, with D possibly being TRBD2 (6 bases). Trimming stripped 6 bases from V and 6 bases from J, with 14 bases between. The CDR3 length is 14 residues.

There are many counts of this clonotype. This chain uses TRBV12-3 or TRBV12-4 with TRBJ1-3; 7 nucleotides agree with TRBD1. V shed 6 bases, J shed 9 bases, and the junction held 17 bases outside the gene matches. There are 16 residues in the CDR3. DNA of the CDR3: TGTGCCAGCAGACCCGGAACGACAGGGACTCGCGGCACCATATATTTT. As protein: CASRPGTTGTRGTIYF.

This clonotype was observed at least ten times. V gene TRBV14 combines with J gene TRBJ1-1; possibly TRBD1 for D (5 bases). Trimming removed 2 bases at V and 8 bases at J, with 18 bases between. There are 15 residues in the CDR3. In germline, CDR1 is SGHDN, CDR2 FVKESK. In nucleotides, the CDR3 is TGTGCCAGCAGCCAATTCATCAGACGGGGCCGCGAAGCTTTCTTT. This codes for CASSQFIRRGREAFF. The full variable domain, in which reference TRBV14 and TRBJ1-1 provide the parts outside the CDR3, is EAGVTQFPSHSVIEKGQTVTLRCDPISGHDNLYWYRRVMGKEIKFLLHFVKESKQDESGMPNNRFLAERTGGTYSTLKVQPAELEDSGVYFCASSQFIRRGREAFFGQGTRLTVV.

The chain joins TRBV18 to TRBJ1-2, with a weak D call TRBD1 (6 bases). The V end was cut by 6 bases, the J end by 7 bases, with 21 bases between. The CDR3 sequence is 15 residues long. CDR1 and CDR2 (germline): KGHSH, LQKENI. DNA of the CDR3: TGTGCCAGCTCCCCGGGAGGGGGTCTCACTGGTGGCTACACCTTC. It translates to CASSPGGGLTGGYTF.

The sample holds many counts of this clonotype. The chain couples TRBV12-3 or TRBV12-4 to TRBJ1-1; TRBD1 aligns across 10 bases. V was pared by 5 bases and J by 4 bases, with 4 bases of the junction left unmatched. This CDR3 is built from 14 residues. In nucleotides, the CDR3 is TGTGCCAGCAGTATGGGACAGGGGACCACTGAAGCTTTCTTT. Protein: CASSMGQGTTEAFF.

This clonotype was seen many times. The chain carries TRBV5-6 and TRBJ2-7; D is perhaps TRBD1 or TRBD2 (5 bases each). Per germline, CDR1 SGHDT and CDR2 YYEEEE. Trimming took off 5 bases at V and 0 bases at J, with 9 bases between the two ends. The CDR3 has 13 amino acids. Here the CDR3 reads CASRGRTSYEQYF. As DNA, the CDR3 is TGTGCCAGCAGGGGACGGACCTCCTACGAGCAGTACTTC.

This clonotype was detected ten times or more. J is TRBJ1-1 and V is TRBV5-1; TRBD1 might be the D (6 bases). Germline V gives CDR1 SGHRS, CDR2 YFSETQ. The CDR3 totals 14 residues. The germline V and J ends were trimmed by 5 bases and 3 bases, with 14 bases remaining between them. The CDR3 nucleotides read TGCGCCAGCAGTTACAGGGTGGCGGACACTGAAGCTTTCTTT. Protein product: CASSYRVADTEAFF. The whole variable domain, filled in from reference TRBV5-1 and TRBJ1-1, reads KAGVTQTPRYLIKTRGQQVTLSCSPISGHRSVSWYQQTPGQGLQFLFEYFSETQRNKGNFPGRFSGRQFSNSRSEMNVSTLELGDSALYLCASSYRVADTEAFFGQGTRLTVV.

Ten or more counts support this clonotype. The chain joins TRBV12-3 or TRBV12-4 to TRBJ2-7, with 7 bases fitting TRBD1. This CDR3 has 15 residues. J lost 2 bases, V lost 5 bases, and 9 bases had no gene match. The CDR3 nucleotides read TGTGCCAGCAGTCTATCGGGACAGAAGGCCTACGAGCAGTACTTC. It translates to CASSLSGQKAYEQYF.

This chain connects TRBV19 to TRBJ1-5; D might be TRBD1 (5 bases). Per germline, CDR1 LNHDA and CDR2 SQIVND (reference sequence). The CDR3 is 16 residues long. Trimming stripped 4 bases from V and 3 bases from J, with 16 bases between. The CDR3 DNA reads TGTGCCAGTAGTAATCCCCGTGGGGCAGACAATCAGCCCCAGCATTTT. It encodes CASSNPRGADNQPQHF.

V gene TRBV18 combines with J gene TRBJ1-2; D unresolved. CDR1 KGHSH and CDR2 LQKENI come from the germline V gene. V dropped 0 bases and J dropped 1 base, with 9 bases sitting between them. The CDR3 length is 15 residues. CDR3 loop: CASSPPQANNYGYTF. The CDR3 DNA follows: TGTGCCAGCTCACCACCCCAGGCCAATAACTATGGCTACACCTTC.

This clonotype was seen repeatedly, ten times or more. The CDR3: CASSLISSGGSYGYTF. CDR3 nucleotides: TGTGCCAGCAGTTTAATTTCTTCAGGAGGAAGCTATGGCTACACCTTC. This rearrangement joins TRBV27 to TRBJ1-2; D is unresolved. V lost 2 bases and J 4 bases, leaving 17 bases between the germline ends. Per germline, CDR1 MNHEY and CDR2 SMNVEV (reference sequence). This CDR3 has 16 amino acids.

In its sample, this clonotype was seen many times. This rearrangement joins TRBV20-1 to TRBJ2-1; no clear D gene. CDR3 size: 16 residues. Trimming took 0 bases from V and 0 from J, leaving 12 bases between them. Germline CDR1 and CDR2: DFQATT and SNEGSKA (reference sequence). DNA of the CDR3: TGCAGTGCTAGAGATTTTGACGGTAGCTCCTACAATGAGCAGTTCTTC. Protein sequence: CSARDFDGSSYNEQFF.

This clonotype has a count of ten or more. The chain couples TRBV10-3 to TRBJ2-7; 7 bases match TRBD1. The CDR3 is 15 residues long. Germline CDR1 reads ENHRY; CDR2 reads SYGVKD. J was trimmed by 0 bases and V by 0 bases; bases with no gene match: 2. The CDR3 sequence is CAISESTGSSYEQYF. In DNA form, the CDR3 reads TGTGCCATCAGTGAGTCGACAGGGAGCTCCTACGAGCAGTACTTC.

This clonotype came up many times. The rearrangement uses TRBV20-1 and TRBJ2-1, with TRBD2 identical over 8 bases. The CDR3 sequence is 16 residues long. J lost 0 bases, V lost 6 bases, and 10 bases had no gene match. The V gene's germline CDR1 is DFQATT and CDR2 SNEGSKA (reference sequence). The CDR3 reads CSAKHLAGSSYNEQFF. DNA for the CDR3: TGCAGTGCCAAGCATTTAGCGGGAAGCTCCTACAATGAGCAGTTCTTC.

This clonotype was observed many times. The J gene is TRBJ2-1, the V gene TRBV6-6; TRBD1 matches at 8 bases. The CDR3 spans 14 residues. Germline CDR1 MNHNY, CDR2 SVGAGI (reference sequence). Trimming at V came to 6 bases and at J to 5 bases, leaving 6 bases not matched to a gene. The CDR3 DNA sequence: TGTGCCAGCAGCCCCGGGACAGGCGACAATGAGCAGTTCTTC. The encoded protein is CASSPGTGDNEQFF.

Details on this clonotype: A much larger clone is a single base away; this may be a read error. The chain combines TRBV25-1 with TRBJ2-7; perhaps TRBD1 as D (5 bases). Germline CDR1 and CDR2: MGHDK and SYGVNS. The CDR3 extends over 13 amino acids. V dropped 6 bases and J dropped 1 base, with 10 bases sitting between them. The CDR3 DNA follows: TGTGCCAGCAGACTGACAGAGTCCTACGAGCAGTACTTC. This translates into CASRLTESYEQYF.

There are many counts of this clonotype. V usage is TRBV25-1 and J usage is TRBJ2-7, with TRBD1 matching over 8 bases. The CDR3 extends over 13 amino acids. The germline gives CDR1 MGHDK, CDR2 SYGVNS. Trimming took 4 bases from V and 3 from J; bases not matched to a gene: 2. The CDR3 DNA sequence: TGTGCCAGCAGTGTGACAGGGGACTACGAGCAGTACTTC. Translated, it gives CASSVTGDYEQYF.

Turning to this clonotype: One junction end does not reproduce the germline sequence, and a read error may be involved. The V call is TRBV5-1, the J call TRBJ1-6; 7 bases agree with TRBD1. The germline V gene encodes CDR1 SGHRS and CDR2 YFSETQ. The CDR3 loop spans 15 amino acids. The CDR3 bases are TGCGCCAGCAGCACGGGACAGCCGAATAATTCACCCCTCAACTTT. It is translated as CASSTGQPNNSPLNF. Together with reference TRBV5-1 and TRBJ1-6, the CDR3 gives the full variable domain: KAGVTQTPRYLIKTRGQQVTLSCSPISGHRSVSWYQQTPGQGLQFLFEYFSETQRNKGNFPGRFSGRQFSNSRSEMNVSTLELGDSALYLCASSTGQPNNSPLNFGNGTRLTVT.